The T cell receptor beta chain described here comes from a study of CD8 T cells in Susac syndrome. Reverse transcription of roughly 0.5 to 1 ug RNA was carried out with random hexamers. The amplification used immunoSEQ multiplex PCR on TCR beta CDR3; it spanned 54 Vbeta and 13 Jbeta. TCRdb reprocessed the immunoSEQ multiplex PCR reads with MiXCR, giving one entry per CDR3 protein. The sample has over 150,000 distinct CDR3 sequences; 90% to 95% are singletons. Broader study findings: The relatively small number of individuals in the TCR sequencing and HLA analysis was acknowledged by the study.

As for this clonotype: As yet, its antigen is unknown.

V lost 0 bases, J lost 2 bases, and 8 bases lay in between. Germline V gives CDR1 MNHEY, CDR2 SVGAGI. This CDR3 is 15 amino acids long. The authors negatively isolated CD8+ and CD4+ T cells and FACS-enriched TEMRA cells. This TCR came from a human donor with multiple sclerosis. The chain has TRBV6-5 and TRBJ2-1; D not certain. The sequencing input was CD4+ T cells from PBMCs. The chain's CDR3 is CASSYSLNAYNEQFF. DNA of the CDR3: TGTGCCAGCAGTTACTCTCTGAACGCCTACAATGAGCAGTTCTTC.